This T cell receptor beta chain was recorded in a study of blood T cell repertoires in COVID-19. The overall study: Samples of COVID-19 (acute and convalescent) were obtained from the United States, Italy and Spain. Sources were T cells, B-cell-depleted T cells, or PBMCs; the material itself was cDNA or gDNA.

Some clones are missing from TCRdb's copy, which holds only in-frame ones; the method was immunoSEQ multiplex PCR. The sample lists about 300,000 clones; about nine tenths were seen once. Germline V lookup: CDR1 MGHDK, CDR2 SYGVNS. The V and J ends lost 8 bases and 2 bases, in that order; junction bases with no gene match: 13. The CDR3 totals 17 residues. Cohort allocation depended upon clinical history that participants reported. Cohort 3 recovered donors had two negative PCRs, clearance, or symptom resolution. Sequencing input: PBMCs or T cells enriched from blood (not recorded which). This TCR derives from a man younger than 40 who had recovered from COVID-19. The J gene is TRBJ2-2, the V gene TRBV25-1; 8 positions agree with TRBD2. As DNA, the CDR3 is TGTGCCAGCTCGGGAGGGGAACGGGGCATAAACACCGGGGAGCTGTTTTTT. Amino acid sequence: CASSGGERGINTGELFF.